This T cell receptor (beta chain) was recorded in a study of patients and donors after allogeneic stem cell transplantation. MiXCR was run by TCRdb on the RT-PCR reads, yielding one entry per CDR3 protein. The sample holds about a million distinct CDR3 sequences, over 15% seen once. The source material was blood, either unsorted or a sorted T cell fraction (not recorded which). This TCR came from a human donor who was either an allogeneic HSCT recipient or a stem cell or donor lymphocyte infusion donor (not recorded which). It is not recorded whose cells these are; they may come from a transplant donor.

CDR3 bases: TGTGCCAGCAGCCGAACAGGGGGCCCGTCCTACAATGAGCAGTTCTTC. Translated, it gives CASSRTGGPSYNEQFF. The V call is TRBV7-9, the J call TRBJ2-1, with TRBD1 identical over 9 bases. CDR3 length equals 16 residues. Per germline, CDR1 SEHNR and CDR2 FQNEAQ (reference sequence). V was clipped by 5 bases and J by 1 base; unmatched bases: 6.